This T cell receptor (beta chain) was retrieved from a study of response to subunit inactivated influenza vaccine (dated by TCRdb to the late 2010s). Regarding the research as a whole: Deep quantitative T cell receptor repertoire profiling was used in the study to track responses to a trivalent subunit inactivated influenza vaccine.

What the study reported, not specific to this receptor: It was suggested by the authors that each seasonal influenza vaccination may recruit only a limited number of new T cells.

On this clonotype itself: The clone's antigen remains unknown. Per-base qualities were not stored, and no clone one base away is much larger.

The library was generated by RT-PCR. TCRdb shows the sequencer as Illumina HiSeq 2500. TCRdb ran its own pipeline on the public reads, namely fastp trimming at Q25 and MiXCR clone calling, and kept in-frame beta chains. For every CDR3 protein sequence, its rows merge into one entry that carries the most common genes and DNA. The sample has 700,000 to 900,000 distinct CDR3 sequences on record, over 20% of them singletons. The top ten constitute roughly 10% of the sample. The sample in question was PBMCs from blood, obtained around 5 days after vaccination. This sequence was found in a man in his forties or fifties who received an inactivated influenza vaccine. Donor details come from another sample of the same person, matched by shared clones.

The CDR3 in this case is CAGATGGDTQYF. Read as DNA, the sequence is TGTGCCGGCGCGACGGGAGGAGATACGCAGTATTTT. The chain couples TRBV28 to TRBJ2-3, and 7 junction bases match TRBD2. Here V drops 11 bases and J drops 5 bases, and the junction holds 7 bases not matched to any gene. CDR1 and CDR2, per the germline V gene, are MDHEN and SYDVKM. The CDR3, from cysteine to phenylalanine, totals 12 residues. Just the 36-base CDR3 DNA is kept, in frame starting at base 1.